This T cell receptor beta chain was sequenced during a study of T-cell memory formation after mild COVID-19. Findings and limits, study-wide: Within pre-infection memory, some responding clones were found, suggesting cross-reactive memory joined.

Unmatched junction bases numbered 8, after V lost 3 bases and J lost 13 bases. The CDR3 loop spans 12 amino acids. In germline, CDR1 is MNHNS, CDR2 SASEGT. Employing constant-segment primers, 5'RACE generated TCR alpha and TCR beta cDNA libraries bearing sample barcodes and UMIs. TCRdb re-called the 5' RACE reads with MiXCR, one entry per CDR3 protein. Of around 340,000 distinct CDR3 sequences in the sample, roughly 13% were seen once. On this clonotype: Its matching antigen is unknown.

The receptor comes from a man younger than 30 who had mild COVID-19 (a few samples of this study predate the infection). Cell type and time point are not known. The V and J genes are TRBV6-1 and TRBJ1-1; 7 bases map to TRBD1. The specimen sequenced was PBMCs or a T cell subset sorted from them (not recorded which). The CDR3 sequence is CASSDRGDRGFF. The CDR3 DNA sequence: TGTGCCAGCAGTGACAGGGGGGACCGAGGTTTCTTT.